The rows below give T cell receptor beta chains drawn from one sample of a study of metastatic and nonmetastatic thyroid tumors. With MiXCR, TCRdb reprocessed the PCR reads. Of around 41,000 clones in the sample, less than 15% are singletons; the top ten hold around a tenth. Sequencing was carried out using blood. The receptor source for this set is a female donor with papillary thyroid cancer or a benign thyroid nodule (not recorded which). Some clones in this sample may be carry-over from other donors' samples. The CDR3 runs from the conserved cysteine through the conserved F or W. A D gene is named only where the DNA matches it firmly. The size field is filled for only some rows; it gives once, few, many or a size class.

clone_size d_call j_call v_call cdr3_length cdr3_nt cdr3_aa
many - TRBJ2-1 TRBV11-3 13 TGTGCCAGCAGCTTAGCCCCTGGTAATGAGCAGTTCTTC CASSLAPGNEQFF
many - TRBJ1-5 TRBV6-5 15 TGTGCCAGCAGTTATATGTCTGGAGGGGATCAGCCCCAGCATTTT CASSYMSGGDQPQHF
- - TRBJ2-5 TRBV5-1 13 TGCGCCAGCATCTTGGAAGCGGGAGAGACCCAGTACTTC CASILEAGETQYF
many - TRBJ2-2 TRBV7-8 14 TGTGCCAGCAGCTTAAGGGCCGGGTCCGGGGAGCTGTTTTTT CASSLRAGSGELFF
many TRBD1 TRBJ2-2 TRBV2 14 TGTGCCAGCAGTCACGGACAGGTTCCCGGGGAGCTGTTTTTT CASSHGQVPGELFF
many - TRBJ2-7 TRBV27 15 TGTGCCAGCAGTTTTAGAGGCGGTTCCTCCTACGAGCAGTACTTC CASSFRGGSSYEQYF
many TRBD2 TRBJ2-3 TRBV20-1 17 TGCAGTGCTGAGGGGTGGGCTAGCGGGGTATCCGGGGATACGCAGTATTTT CSAEGWASGVSGDTQYF
many - TRBJ2-3 TRBV6-5 15 TGTGCCAGCAGTTATACGGAGGGGAACACAGATACGCAGTATTTT CASSYTEGNTDTQYF
many - TRBJ2-1 TRBV7-9 17 TGTGCCAGCAACGAACGGGGGCTTCTAGCGCGAGACAATGAGCAGTTCTTC CASNERGLLARDNEQFF
- - TRBJ2-7 TRBV6-2/TRBV6-3 15 TGTGCCAGCAGTTACCGCCTGGGGTTAGGCTACGAGCAGTACTTC CASSYRLGLGYEQYF
- - TRBJ2-3 TRBV19 12 TGTGCCAGTAGTGAGACGGGGGTCGGGCAGTCTTTT CASSETGVGQSF